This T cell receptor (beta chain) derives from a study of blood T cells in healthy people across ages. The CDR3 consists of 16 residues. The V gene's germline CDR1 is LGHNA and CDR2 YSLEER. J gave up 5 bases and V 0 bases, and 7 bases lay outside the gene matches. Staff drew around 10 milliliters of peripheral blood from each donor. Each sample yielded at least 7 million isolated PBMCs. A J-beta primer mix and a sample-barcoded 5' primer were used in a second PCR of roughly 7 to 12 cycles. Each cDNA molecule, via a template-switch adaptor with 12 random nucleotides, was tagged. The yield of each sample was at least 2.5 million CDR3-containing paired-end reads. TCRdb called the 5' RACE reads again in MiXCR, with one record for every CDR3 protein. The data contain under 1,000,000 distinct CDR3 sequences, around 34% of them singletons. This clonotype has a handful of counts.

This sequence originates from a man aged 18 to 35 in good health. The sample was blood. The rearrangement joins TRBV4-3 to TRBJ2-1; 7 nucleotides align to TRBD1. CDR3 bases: TGCGCCAGCAGCCAAGATCGACAGGGTGGGAACAATGAGCAGTTCTTC. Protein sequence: CASSQDRQGGNNEQFF.